These 14 T cell receptor beta chains came from one sample sequenced in a study of blood T cell repertoires in COVID-19. Produced via immunoSEQ multiplex PCR; TCRdb's table is partial and in-frame only. The sample carries 200,000 or so clones, around 90% recorded once. The sequencing sample was made of PBMCs or T cells enriched from blood (not recorded which). These receptors all stem from a woman aged 25 to 39 who had recovered from COVID-19.

The rearrangement uses TRBV7-9 and TRBJ2-1; D unclear. This CDR3 comprises 19 residues. V was pared by 3 bases and J by 0 bases, with 21 bases between. Germline assignment: CDR1 SEHNR and CDR2 FQNEAQ (reference sequence). CDR3 nucleotides: TGTGCCAGCAGCTTCGGCGAAATAAAAGGCAGGATCTCCTACAATGAGCAGTTCTTC. It encodes CASSFGEIKGRISYNEQFF.

This chain connects TRBV24-1 to TRBJ1-5; no reliable D call. Germline CDR1 and CDR2: KGHDR and SFDVKD. V shed 3 bases and J shed 1 base, with 15 bases lying between them. The CDR3 runs to 17 residues. CDR3 residues: CATSDPQKHASNQPQHF. CDR3 coding DNA: TGTGCCACCAGTGATCCACAGAAACACGCGAGCAATCAGCCCCAGCATTTT.

This chain links TRBV6-4 with TRBJ2-7, with a possible D match to TRBD2 (5 bases). The CDR3 totals 15 residues. Trimming removed 5 bases at V and 3 bases at J, with 17 bases between. CDR1 is MRHNA and CDR2 is SNTAGT in the germline V gene. The CDR3 loop is CASSPSGRDNYEQYF. CDR3 DNA sequence: TGTGCCAGCAGTCCGAGCGGTAGGGATAACTACGAGCAGTACTTC.

By sample fraction, this clone is medium-sized. This sequence joins TRBV4-2 and TRBJ2-5, with D possibly matching TRBD2 (6 bases). CDR3 length equals 18 residues. Germline V gives CDR1 LGHNA, CDR2 YNFKEQ. The V end lost 0 bases, the J end lost 2 bases, and 19 bases lay between the germline ends. The CDR3: CASSQDGGSAGGQETQYF. Here the CDR3 DNA reads TGTGCCAGCAGCCAAGATGGGGGTAGCGCCGGGGGTCAAGAGACCCAGTACTTC.

The rearrangement links TRBV3-1 (or the pseudogene TRBV3-2) to TRBJ1-1; D possibly corresponds to TRBD1 (5 bases). V lost 0 bases to trimming and J lost 2 bases, with 10 bases between them. Germline V gene data show CDR1 as LGHDT and CDR2 as YNNKEL (reference sequence). This CDR3 contains 15 residues. The CDR3 loop reads CASSQDRQGNTEAFF. The CDR3 DNA sequence: TGTGCCAGCAGCCAAGATCGGCAGGGAAACACTGAAGCTTTCTTT.

This clone was counted a few times. J is TRBJ1-1 and V is TRBV14; possibly TRBD1 for D (5 bases). V lost 3 bases, J lost 0 bases, and 8 bases lay in between. This CDR3 is built from 14 residues. Germline assignment: CDR1 SGHDN and CDR2 FVKESK. Here the CDR3 reads CASSQGPMNTEAFF. CDR3 DNA: TGTGCCAGCAGCCAGGGGCCCATGAACACTGAAGCTTTCTTT.

This rearrangement joins TRBV10-3 to TRBJ2-2; 13 bases fit TRBD2. The germline V gene encodes CDR1 ENHRY and CDR2 SYGVKD. V was clipped by 3 bases and J by 5 bases; unmatched bases: 9. The CDR3 sequence is 18 residues long. The CDR3 nucleotides are TGTGCCATCAGTGACCCTACTACTAGCGGGGGGGCAACCGGGGAGCTGTTTTTT. It specifies CAISDPTTSGGATGELFF.

V is TRBV27 and J is TRBJ1-4; TRBD1 might be the D (5 bases). V was clipped by 10 bases and J by 5 bases, with 11 bases between them. CDR1 and CDR2 (germline): MNHEY, SMNVEV (reference sequence). This CDR3 comprises 12 residues. In DNA form, the CDR3 reads TGTGCCACCGGGGGTTACAATGAAAAACTGTTTTTT. This gives the protein CATGGYNEKLFF.

The chain couples TRBV5-6 to TRBJ1-2; D is possibly TRBD1 (6 bases). The germline CDR1 and CDR2 sequences are SGHDT and YYEEEE. Trimming pared 0 bases from V and 0 bases from J, leaving 15 bases between. The CDR3 is 17 residues long. This CDR3 is CASSLALGQPTNYGYTF. The CDR3 nucleotides read TGTGCCAGCAGCTTGGCCCTAGGACAGCCGACTAACTATGGCTACACCTTC.

V gene TRBV11-2 combines with J gene TRBJ2-7, with D perhaps matching TRBD2 (5 bases). The germline V and J ends were trimmed by 5 bases and 2 bases, with 13 bases remaining between them. This CDR3 has 14 residues. Germline lookup yields CDR1 SGHAT and CDR2 FQNNGV. DNA for the CDR3: TGTGCCAGCAGCCCCGGGGTTCGGGCCTACGAGCAGTACTTC. Residues: CASSPGVRAYEQYF. Looking up the rest from reference TRBV11-2 and TRBJ2-7 gives the full variable domain: EAGVAQSPRYKIIEKRQSVAFWCNPISGHATLYWYQQILGQGPKLLIQFQNNGVVDDSQLPKDRFSAERLKGVDSTLKIQPAKLEDSAVYLCASSPGVRAYEQYFGPGTRLTVT.

The chain is built from TRBV7-2 and TRBJ1-1; 7 bases are a match to TRBD1. The CDR3 has 13 amino acids. Trimming cost V 3 bases and J 8 bases; bases outside gene matches: 6. CDR1 is SGHTA, CDR2 FQGNSA, per germline. The DNA of the CDR3 is TGTGCCAGCAGCTTGAATACAGGGGCCGAAGCTTTCTTT. Protein sequence: CASSLNTGAEAFF.

The rearrangement joins TRBV5-1 to TRBJ2-5, with 10 bases matching TRBD1. This CDR3 is 15 amino acids long. In germline, CDR1 is SGHRS, CDR2 YFSETQ. V lost 2 bases and J lost 2; bases outside the gene matches: 3. The CDR3 DNA sequence: TGCGCCAGCAGCTTAGAGGGACAGGGGCAAGAGACCCAGTACTTC. This sequence encodes CASSLEGQGQETQYF.

This clone was seen a single time. J is TRBJ1-6 and V is TRBV19; tentative D call: TRBD1 (6 bases). Germline V gives CDR1 LNHDA, CDR2 SQIVND (reference sequence). This CDR3 is 14 amino acids long. With 5 bases removed from V and 13 bases from J, the gap between germline ends came to 18 bases. The CDR3 DNA is TGTGCCAGTAGTTTCCCAGGGGTTATGTCGCCCCTCCACTTT. Translating it yields CASSFPGVMSPLHF.

The rearrangement uses TRBV27 and TRBJ2-3; weak D call: TRBD1 (5 bases). Between the trimmed V and J ends, which lost 2 bases and 8 bases, there was a span of 8 bases. The CDR3 length is 12 residues. Germline V lookup: CDR1 MNHEY, CDR2 SMNVEV (reference sequence). The DNA of the CDR3 is TGTGCCAGCAGTTTAGGGGCTGGTACGCAGTATTTT. Its protein product is CASSLGAGTQYF.